The 4 T cell receptor beta chains reported below all come from one sample, sequenced in a study of T cell responses to AZD1222 COVID-19 vaccine. Only in-frame clones appear in the TCRdb table, and some are missing; sequencing was by immunoSEQ multiplex PCR. The repertoire holds 150,000 or so clones, roughly 90% seen once, with over 1.2% in the top ten. Material: peripheral blood, obtained 28 days after the second AZD1222 dose. The receptors were sampled from an adult who received the AZD1222 COVID-19 vaccine.

V and J are TRBV18 and TRBJ1-1, with D perhaps matching TRBD1 (6 bases). CDR1 is KGHSH, CDR2 LQKENI, per germline. The CDR3 spans 15 residues. Deletions cut 0 bases from V and 5 bases from J, with 13 bases between. CDR3 nucleotides: TGTGCCAGCTCACCACCGAACAGGGTGGATACTGAAGCTTTCTTT. Amino acids: CASSPPNRVDTEAFF.

V usage is TRBV9 and J usage is TRBJ2-7; D call uncertain. The CDR3 runs 14 residues. With 0 bases removed from V and 3 bases from J, the gap between germline ends came to 10 bases. The germline CDR1 and CDR2 sequences are SGDLS and YYNGEE. CDR3 in DNA: TGTGCCAGCAGCGTAGAGAGATCAGGCTACGAGCAGTACTTC. Translation: CASSVERSGYEQYF.

The V gene is TRBV7-8, the J gene TRBJ1-6; D remains unclear. CDR1 and CDR2 from the germline V gene are SGHVS and FQNEAQ. The V gene lost 8 bases and the J gene lost 7 bases, with 12 bases spanning the gap. CDR3 length: 13 residues. This CDR3 reads CASSLRGNSPLHF. In DNA, the CDR3 is TGTGCCAGCTCATTGAGAGGCAATTCACCCCTCCACTTT. Supplemented by reference TRBV7-8 and TRBJ1-6, the full variable domain reads GAGVSQSPRYKVAKRGQDVALRCDPISGHVSLFWYQQALGQGPEFLTYFQNEAQLDKSGLPSDRFFAERPEGSVSTLKIQRTQQEDSAVYLCASSLRGNSPLHFGNGTRLTVT.

The V and J genes are TRBV4-1 and TRBJ2-3; 8 nucleotides line up with TRBD2. Per the germline V gene, CDR1 is MGHRA and CDR2 is YSYEKL. J gave up 4 bases and V 4 bases, and 10 bases lay outside the gene matches. This CDR3 contains 16 residues. CDR3 loop: CASSPQEAGDADTQYF. CDR3 bases: TGCGCCAGCAGCCCCCAAGAAGCGGGAGACGCAGATACGCAGTATTTT.